This record covers a single T cell receptor (beta chain). The method was immunoSEQ multiplex PCR; TCRdb's version includes in-frame clones alone and lacks a portion of them. The sample lists about 140,000 clones; approximately 93% were seen once. These data belong to a study of T cell responses to AZD1222 COVID-19 vaccine. Germline V lookup: CDR1 MDHEN, CDR2 SYDVKM. The CDR3 is 17 residues long. The ends lost 6 bases at V and 4 bases at J; junction bases unmatched: 14. The sequenced sample was peripheral blood, obtained on day 0 of MenACWY control vaccination. This rearrangement joins TRBV28 to TRBJ1-3; TRBD1 matches 8 bases. The receptor's source is an adult in good health. The CDR3 loop reads CASSKFRQTGAGNTIYF. In DNA, the CDR3 is TGTGCCAGCAGCAAGTTCCGGCAGACAGGGGCAGGAAACACCATATATTTT. The variable domain in full, with the rest retrieved from reference TRBV28 and TRBJ1-3, is DVKVTQSSRYLVKRTGEKVFLECVQDMDHENMFWYRQDPGLGLRLIYFSYDVKMKEKGDIPEGYSVSREKKERFSLILESASTNQTSMYLCASSKFRQTGAGNTIYFGEGSWLTVV.